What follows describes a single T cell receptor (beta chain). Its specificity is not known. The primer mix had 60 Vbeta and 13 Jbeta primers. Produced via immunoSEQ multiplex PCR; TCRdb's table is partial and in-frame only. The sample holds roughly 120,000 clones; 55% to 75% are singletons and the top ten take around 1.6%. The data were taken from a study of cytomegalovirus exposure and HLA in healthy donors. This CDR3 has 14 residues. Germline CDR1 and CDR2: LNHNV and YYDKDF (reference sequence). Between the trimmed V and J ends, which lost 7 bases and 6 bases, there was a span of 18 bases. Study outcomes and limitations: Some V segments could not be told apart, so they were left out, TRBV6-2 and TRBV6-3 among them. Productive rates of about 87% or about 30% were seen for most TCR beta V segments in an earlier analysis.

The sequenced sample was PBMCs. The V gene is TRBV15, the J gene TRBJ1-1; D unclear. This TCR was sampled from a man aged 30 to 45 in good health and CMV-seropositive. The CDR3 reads CATNTADGSPEAFF. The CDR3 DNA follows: TGTGCCACCAATACTGCCGACGGGAGCCCTGAAGCTTTCTTT.